This T cell receptor beta chain is drawn from a study of precursors of human CD4 cytotoxic T cells (dated by TCRdb to the late 2010s). Regarding the study in general: CD4+ memory subsets from 15 or so donors in total were covered by the bulk TCR-seq analysis. Sequences for both the TCRalpha and TCRbeta chains came out of the TCR-seq analysis of more than 13 donors (table S7). The research as a whole found: IL-7Rhigh and IL-7R- TEMRA subsets showed more restricted TCR repertoires, with lower diversity and more expanded clonotypes, than TCM and TEM subsets. The limitation that the direction of differentiation between precursor and effector cells cannot be definitively established by a human observational design was noted by the authors. Only about 95% of the 14 donors were included in some of the bulk TCR-seq comparisons, which suggests that not every subset was available for every donor. A bigger share of IL-7Rhigh TEMRA clonotypes consisted of expanded effector clonotypes than was the case for TEM or TCM clonotypes.

Sequenced on an Illumina MiSeq. The source study handled its data this way. Repertoire diversity was measured with the Shannon-Wiener index computed in VDJtools. Expanded TCRbeta clonotypes were defined as those with a clonotype frequency of at least 3. TCRdb redid the processing of the public reads, applying fastp at Q25 and MiXCR, and retained in-frame beta chains. All rows with the same CDR3 protein become a single entry with the most common DNA and genes. TCRdb, not the original authors, processed these V and J calls. Across this sample there are about 430 distinct CDR3 sequences, with around 21% seen only once. About a third of the sample rests with the top ten. Reading from cysteine to phenylalanine, the CDR3 counts 15 amino acids. The sequence is cut down to CDR3 DNA, 45 bases in frame from base 1. After removal of 6 bases from V and 9 bases from J, the junction retains 9 bases not matched to a gene.

This clonotype occurred a few times. This clone's antigen is unknown. It has no much larger one-base neighbor in the sample; base qualities were not kept. Bulk UMI-based TCR sequencing was performed on four sorted CD4+ memory subsets (TCM, TEM, IL-7Rhigh TEMRA, IL-7R- TEMRA) to test a precursor-effector relationship among CD4 cytotoxic T cells. Cells were obtained from peripheral blood mononuclear cells isolated from human blood. The source material was memory CD4+ T cells from blood (PBMCs). The clonotype originates from a human donor in good health. The rearrangement joined TRBV12-3 or TRBV12-4 to TRBJ2-1, with TRBD2 identical over 12 junction bases. The nucleotides read TGTGCCAGCAGGCCGACTAGCGGGAGTAACGGTGAGCAGTTCTTC. Its coded protein is CASRPTSGSNGEQFF.